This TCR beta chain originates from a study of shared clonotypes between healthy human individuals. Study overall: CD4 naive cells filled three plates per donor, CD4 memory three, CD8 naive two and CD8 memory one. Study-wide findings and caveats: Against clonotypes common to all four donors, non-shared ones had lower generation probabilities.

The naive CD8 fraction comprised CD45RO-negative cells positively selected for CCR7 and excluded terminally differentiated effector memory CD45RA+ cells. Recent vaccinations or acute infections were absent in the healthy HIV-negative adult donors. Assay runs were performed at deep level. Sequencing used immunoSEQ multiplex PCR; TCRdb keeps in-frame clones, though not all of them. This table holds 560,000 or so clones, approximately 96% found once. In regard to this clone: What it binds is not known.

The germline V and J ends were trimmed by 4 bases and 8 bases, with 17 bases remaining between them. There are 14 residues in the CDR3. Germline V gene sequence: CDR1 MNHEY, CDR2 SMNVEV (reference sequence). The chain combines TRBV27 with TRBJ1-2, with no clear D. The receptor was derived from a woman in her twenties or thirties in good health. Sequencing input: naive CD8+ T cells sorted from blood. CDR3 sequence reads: CASSYTKDPRGYTF. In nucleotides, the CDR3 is TGTGCCAGCAGTTATACGAAGGACCCACGCGGCTACACCTTC.